The clone carrying this TCR beta chain has more than one count but fewer than ten. The antigen remains undetermined. These data originate in a study of CD8 T cells in ankylosing spondylitis. Findings of the study overall: Ankylosing spondylitis blood appeared to carry a characteristic TCR beta motif of roughly eight highly homologous variants. Both synovial fluid and blood in reactive arthritis had previously been reported to carry some motif variants.

A quantitative 5'-RACE method, one with molecular barcodes, was used to make TCR beta libraries. TCRdb analysed the 5' RACE reads with MiXCR anew, one entry per CDR3 protein. The sample carries 750,000 to 850,000 distinct CDR3 sequences, approximately 12% recorded once. The junction had 11 bases not matched to a gene; V was cut back by 5 bases and J by 3 bases. Germline lookup yields CDR1 MDHEN and CDR2 SYDVKM. This CDR3 spans 16 amino acids. The source is a male donor with ankylosing spondylitis. The J gene is TRBJ2-7, the V gene TRBV28; the match to TRBD1 covers 9 bases. Source material: blood, either unsorted or a sorted T cell fraction (not recorded which). CDR3 amino acids: CASSRDRESFRYEQYF. The CDR3, as DNA: TGTGCCAGCAGTCGGGACAGGGAGTCCTTCCGCTACGAGCAGTACTTC.